This TCR beta chain was sequenced during a study of shared clonotypes between healthy human individuals. General study findings and limits: An anticipated effect of sequencing depth on clonotype sharing among donors was recognized. A reduction in generation probabilities was seen for non-shared clonotypes relative to those shared by all four donors.

Naive CD8 isolation took CD45RO-negative cells positively selected for CCR7 and excluded terminally differentiated effector memory CD45RA+ cells. About this clone itself: Its cognate antigen is unknown.

The CDR3 totals 16 residues. The germline V and J ends were trimmed by 4 bases and 1 base, with 18 bases remaining between them. CDR1 is SGHRS, CDR2 YFSETQ, per germline. At deep level, the assay was performed. TCRdb's copy holds only in-frame clones and misses some; the assay was immunoSEQ multiplex PCR. The top ten hold approximately 24% of the sample, which has almost 700,000 clones, 92% seen once. The source material was naive CD8+ T cells sorted from blood. This chain links TRBV5-1 with TRBJ2-7; possibly TRBD1 or TRBD2 for D (6 bases each). This receptor was identified in a man aged 25 to 45 in good health. The DNA of the CDR3 is TGCGCCAGCAGCCTGCGGGCGGGACACTATTCCTACGAGCAGTACTTC. Residues: CASSLRAGHYSYEQYF.